This entry lists 30 T cell receptor beta chains sequenced from one sample in a study of PD-L1 blockade in urothelial cancer. Using immunoSEQ multiplex PCR, the repertoire was profiled, and TCRdb retains in-frame clones only, with some absent. The sample has 38,000 or so clones, around 88% seen once; the top ten hold about a sixth. Sequencing was performed on PBMCs, taken around atezolizumab (anti-PD-L1) treatment. Every receptor here comes from a man between 60 and 75 years old with urothelial cancer.

The V gene is TRBV5-1, the J gene TRBJ1-4; D uncertain. The CDR3 spans 13 residues. V dropped 1 base and J dropped 8 bases, with 9 bases sitting between them. Germline loops: CDR1 SGHRS, CDR2 YFSETQ. The CDR3 reads CASSLPDGEKLFF. In DNA, the CDR3 is TGCGCCAGCAGCTTGCCCGACGGGGAAAAACTGTTTTTT.

This chain joins TRBV19 and TRBJ1-5; 7 nucleotides agree with TRBD1. This CDR3 region has 14 residues. Per germline, CDR1 LNHDA and CDR2 SQIVND (reference sequence). Unmatched junction bases numbered 6, after V lost 3 bases and J lost 7 bases. CDR3 nucleotides: TGTGCCAGTAGTATGACAGGGCAAGGGCAGCCCCAGCATTTT. Translated, it gives CASSMTGQGQPQHF. Combining the CDR3 with reference TRBV19 and TRBJ1-5 gives the whole variable domain DGGITQSPKYLFRKEGQNVTLSCEQNLNHDAMYWYRQDPGQGLRLIYYSQIVNDFQKGDIAEGYSVSREKKESFPLTVTSAQKNPTAFYLCASSMTGQGQPQHFGDGTRLSIL.

CDR3: CASSLRTGNRVNTEAFF. Written as DNA, the CDR3 is TGCGCCAGCAGCTTAAGAACAGGGAATAGGGTGAACACTGAAGCTTTCTTT. The chain recombines TRBV5-1 with TRBJ1-1; D might be TRBD1 (6 bases). The length of the CDR3 is 17 residues. V lost 2 bases to trimming and J lost 0 bases, with 17 bases between them. Germline values: CDR1 SGHRS, CDR2 YFSETQ.

The chain links TRBV30 to TRBJ1-5; 9 bases map to TRBD1. This CDR3 comprises 14 residues. The V and J ends lost 0 bases and 5 bases, in that order; junction bases with no gene match: 2. The germline gives CDR1 GTSNPN, CDR2 SVGIG (reference sequence). CDR3 loop: CAWSVGQGDQPQHF. The CDR3, as DNA: TGTGCCTGGAGTGTGGGACAGGGAGATCAGCCCCAGCATTTT. The full variable domain, completed using reference TRBV30 and TRBJ1-5, is SQTIHQWPATLVQPVGSPLSLECTVEGTSNPNLYWYRQAAGRGLQLLFYSVGIGQISSEVPQNLSASRPQDRQFILSSKKLLLSDSGFYLCAWSVGQGDQPQHFGDGTRLSIL.

The chain has TRBV7-2 and TRBJ1-5; D might be TRBD1 (6 bases). Germline assignment: CDR1 SGHTA and CDR2 FQGNSA. This CDR3 contains 14 residues. V was pared by 1 base and J by 2 bases, with 6 bases between. CDR3 sequence: CASSLDRGNQPQHF. The DNA for the CDR3 is TGTGCCAGCAGCTTAGACAGGGGCAATCAGCCCCAGCATTTT.

V and J are TRBV15 and TRBJ2-1; TRBD2 might be the D (6 bases). V was pared by 5 bases and J by 12 bases, with 17 bases between. CDR1 is LNHNV and CDR2 is YYDKDF in the germline V gene (reference sequence). The CDR3 contains 13 residues. The CDR3 protein is CATSEASARGQFF. Written as DNA, the CDR3 is TGTGCCACCAGCGAAGCTAGCGCCCGAGGGCAGTTCTTC.

The rearrangement joins TRBV14 to TRBJ1-1; D is uncertain. Germline V gene sequence: CDR1 SGHDN, CDR2 FVKESK. The germline V and J ends were trimmed by 2 bases and 2 bases, with 9 bases remaining between them. This CDR3 contains 14 residues. The CDR3, as DNA: TGTGCCAGCAGCCAAAACACAGACAACACTGAAGCTTTCTTT. As protein: CASSQNTDNTEAFF.

The chain has TRBV5-5 and TRBJ2-2; 7 bases align to TRBD1. The germline V gene has CDR1 SGHKS and CDR2 YYEKEE (reference sequence). The J segment lost 5 bases and the V segment lost 4 bases, leaving 11 bases of the junction unmatched. The CDR3 runs to 16 residues. The CDR3 sequence: CASSPGQAPRTGELFF. In DNA, the CDR3 is TGTGCCAGCAGCCCCGGACAGGCACCAAGGACCGGGGAGCTGTTTTTT. Full variable domain (remainder filled in from reference TRBV5-5 and TRBJ2-2): DAGVTQSPTHLIKTRGQQVTLRCSPISGHKSVSWYQQVLGQGPQFIFQYYEKEERGRGNFPDRFSARQFPNYSSELNVNALLLGDSALYLCASSPGQAPRTGELFFGEGSRLTVL.

V gene TRBV5-5 combines with J gene TRBJ2-7; a weak D match, TRBD2 (6 bases). Trimming stripped 0 bases from V and 5 bases from J, with 15 bases between. CDR3 length: 15 amino acids. Germline loops: CDR1 SGHKS, CDR2 YYEKEE (reference sequence). Here the CDR3 DNA reads TGTGCCAGCAGCTTGGGCGGGATCATGGCCGACGAGCAGTACTTC. This gives the protein CASSLGGIMADEQYF.

The V gene is TRBV10-3, the J gene TRBJ1-3; D perhaps matches TRBD1 (5 bases). This CDR3 region has 16 residues. Deletions cut 3 bases from V and 2 bases from J, with 14 bases between. CDR1 is ENHRY, CDR2 SYGVKD, per germline. As DNA, the CDR3 is TGTGCCATCAGTGAAAATGGTGCAGGGCCTGGAAACACCATATATTTT. Translation gives CAISENGAGPGNTIYF.

V gene TRBV6-5 combines with J gene TRBJ1-2; 9 bases are shared with TRBD1. The J segment lost 5 bases and the V segment lost 6 bases, leaving 7 bases of the junction unmatched. Germline CDR1 is MNHEY and CDR2 is SVGAGI. The CDR3 has 14 amino acids. The CDR3 spells CASRGQGASYGYTF. As DNA, the CDR3 is TGTGCCAGCAGGGGACAGGGAGCAAGTTATGGCTACACCTTC.

The chain is built from TRBV5-8 and TRBJ1-4, with TRBD1 as a possible D gene (5 bases). V was cut by 0 bases and J by 4 bases, with 10 bases left in between. The CDR3 consists of 15 residues. Germline CDR1 reads SGHTS; CDR2 reads YDEGEE. CDR3 in DNA: TGTGCCAGCAGCTTGGGGACAATGGATAATGAAAAACTGTTTTTT. Amino acids: CASSLGTMDNEKLFF.

This chain joins TRBV7-2 and TRBJ2-1; TRBD2 matches at 13 bases. Germline CDR1 is SGHTA and CDR2 is FQGNSA. The CDR3 extends over 15 amino acids. V shed 4 bases, J shed 6 bases, and the junction held 3 bases outside the gene matches. The CDR3 is CASSSTSGGANEQFF. The CDR3 bases are TGTGCCAGCAGCTCCACTAGCGGGGGGGCCAATGAGCAGTTCTTC.

The CDR3 sequence is CASSDSTGRPQHF. CDR3 nucleotide sequence: TGTGCCAGCAGTGACTCGACAGGGCGGCCCCAGCATTTT. The chain employs TRBV6-4 and TRBJ1-5; the match to TRBD1 covers 7 bases. The CDR3 has 13 residues. Germline CDR1 reads MRHNA; CDR2 reads SNTAGT. Trimming at V came to 0 bases and at J to 9 bases, leaving 2 bases not matched to a gene.

The genes are TRBV28 and TRBJ2-1; 10 nucleotides agree with TRBD1. The germline CDR1 and CDR2 sequences are MDHEN and SYDVKM. This CDR3 region has 16 residues. J lost 7 bases, V lost 4 bases, and 10 bases had no gene match. CDR3 amino acids: CASSSLGQGVGNEQFF. The CDR3 nucleotides are TGTGCCAGCAGTTCCCTCGGACAGGGGGTCGGAAATGAGCAGTTCTTC. The complete variable domain, with remaining parts taken from reference TRBV28 and TRBJ2-1, reads DVKVTQSSRYLVKRTGEKVFLECVQDMDHENMFWYRQDPGLGLRLIYFSYDVKMKEKGDIPEGYSVSREKKERFSLILESASTNQTSMYLCASSSLGQGVGNEQFFGPGTRLTVL.

The V and J genes are TRBV19 and TRBJ1-1; D is ambiguous. The ends were cut back, 5 bases at V and 1 base at J, with 14 bases in the middle. The CDR3 spans 15 residues. Germline CDR1 is LNHDA and CDR2 is SQIVND (reference sequence). CDR3 protein: CASSLRPVSNTEAFF. The CDR3 coding sequence is TGTGCCAGTAGTCTGCGCCCCGTTTCGAACACTGAAGCTTTCTTT.

This rearrangement joins TRBV14 to TRBJ2-7, with TRBD2 as a possible D gene (6 bases). The CDR3 is made up of 15 amino acids. Germline CDR1 reads SGHDN; CDR2 reads FVKESK. The ends were cut back, 4 bases at V and 5 bases at J, with 18 bases in the middle. CDR3 DNA: TGTGCCAGCAGCCTTCCCGGGGGTCGGCACGACGAGCAGTACTTC. Translated, it gives CASSLPGGRHDEQYF.

The chain has TRBV6-5 and TRBJ2-5; perhaps TRBD2 as D (5 bases). V dropped 5 bases and J dropped 7 bases, with 17 bases sitting between them. This CDR3 is 14 amino acids long. Germline assignment: CDR1 MNHEY and CDR2 SVGAGI. In DNA, the CDR3 is TGTGCCAGCAGTATTAGCGAGCAATTAGGGACCCAGTACTTC. This encodes CASSISEQLGTQYF.

The chain employs TRBV2 and TRBJ1-1; possibly TRBD1 for D (6 bases). V was pared by 6 bases and J by 5 bases, with 16 bases between. Germline loops: CDR1 SNHLY, CDR2 FYNNEI. The CDR3 is made up of 14 amino acids. CDR3 bases: TGTGCCAGCAGCTCCAGGGAAGGGGGTACTGAAGCTTTCTTT. Amino acid sequence: CASSSREGGTEAFF.

The chain links TRBV6-6 to TRBJ2-4, with D perhaps matching TRBD1 (5 bases). CDR1 and CDR2 (germline): MNHNY, SVGAGI (reference sequence). This CDR3 comprises 16 residues. The V end lost 0 bases, the J end lost 0 bases, and 9 bases lay between the germline ends. The CDR3 loop reads CASSYSGELAKNIQYF. DNA of the CDR3: TGTGCCAGCAGTTACTCAGGGGAACTAGCCAAAAACATTCAGTACTTC.

The rearrangement joins TRBV25-1 to TRBJ1-6; D ambiguous. Germline V gene sequence: CDR1 MGHDK, CDR2 SYGVNS. V was cut by 3 bases and J by 0 bases, with 9 bases left in between. This CDR3 contains 16 residues. CDR3 in amino acids: CASSDSLSSYNSPLHF. The CDR3, as DNA: TGTGCCAGCAGTGACTCTCTGAGCTCCTATAATTCACCCCTCCACTTT.

This chain's CDR3 is CASSLAQGTYEQYF. CDR3 bases: TGTGCCAGCAGCTTAGCCCAGGGGACCTACGAGCAGTACTTC. The chain is built from TRBV7-8 and TRBJ2-7; tentatively, D is TRBD1 (6 bases). The V gene's germline CDR1 is SGHVS and CDR2 FQNEAQ. Trimming shortened V by 0 bases and J by 2 bases, and 8 bases separated the two germline ends. There are 14 residues in the CDR3.

In nucleotides, the CDR3 is TGTGCCAGCAGCCTGAGGGCTCCCTACGAGCAGTACTTC. It encodes CASSLRAPYEQYF. The chain recombines TRBV5-6 with TRBJ2-7; perhaps TRBD2 as D (5 bases). This CDR3 is built from 13 residues. Germline loops: CDR1 SGHDT, CDR2 YYEEEE. Trimming pared 4 bases from V and 2 bases from J, leaving 10 bases between.

The CDR3 sequence is CASSSEPYLQANIYGYTF. Written as DNA, the CDR3 is TGTGCCAGCAGCTCTGAACCCTACCTCCAGGCCAATATCTATGGCTACACCTTC. J is TRBJ1-2 and V is TRBV7-8; D is unclear. Germline assignment: CDR1 SGHVS and CDR2 FQNEAQ. Trimming stripped 4 bases from V and 4 bases from J, with 25 bases between. The CDR3 spans 18 residues.

The V and J genes are TRBV29-1 and TRBJ1-1; a weak D match, TRBD1 (5 bases). This CDR3 spans 13 amino acids. CDR1 SQVTM and CDR2 ANQGSEA come from the germline V gene. The V and J ends lost 7 bases and 1 base respectively, with 13 bases between them. As DNA, the CDR3 is TGCAGCGCTGGGGGACTCACGAACACTGAAGCTTTCTTT. Translated, it gives CSAGGLTNTEAFF.

The count of this clone is one. This chain connects TRBV11-2 to TRBJ1-1; perhaps TRBD1 as D (5 bases). V lost 6 bases and J lost 4, with 15 bases in between. Germline-derived CDR1 and CDR2 are SGHAT and FQNNGV. CDR3 size: 14 residues. Here the CDR3 reads CASSSQRGTTEAFF. CDR3 nucleotides: TGTGCCAGCAGTTCACAGCGGGGGACCACTGAAGCTTTCTTT.

The V call is TRBV25-1, the J call TRBJ2-5, with D unresolved. CDR1 and CDR2 from the germline V gene are MGHDK and SYGVNS. Trimming took off 3 bases at V and 5 bases at J, with 10 bases between the two ends. The CDR3 contains 13 residues. This chain's CDR3 is CASSDPGRETQYF. The CDR3 nucleotides are TGTGCCAGCAGTGATCCAGGCAGGGAGACCCAGTACTTC.

This clone was picked up a small number of times. The chain has TRBV6-4 and TRBJ1-2, with 7 bases identical to TRBD1. CDR3 length: 15 residues. Germline V gene sequence: CDR1 MRHNA, CDR2 SNTAGT. Trimming removed 5 bases from V and 3 bases from J; junction bases left unmatched: 9. Written as DNA, the CDR3 is TGTGCCAGCAGTCCAGGACAGGCTAAATACTATGGCTACACCTTC. It is translated as CASSPGQAKYYGYTF.

This sequence joins TRBV9 and TRBJ2-3, with TRBD2 matching over 9 bases. The germline gives CDR1 SGDLS, CDR2 YYNGEE. The J segment lost 6 bases and the V segment lost 3 bases, leaving 2 bases of the junction unmatched. The CDR3 has 13 residues. The CDR3 coding sequence is TGTGCCAGCAGCGGTGGACTAGCGGATACGCAGTATTTT. This encodes CASSGGLADTQYF.

This chain connects TRBV30 to TRBJ1-1; D unclear. Germline lookup yields CDR1 GTSNPN and CDR2 SVGIG (reference sequence). This CDR3 has 13 amino acids. Between the trimmed V and J ends, which lost 0 bases and 0 bases, there was a span of 5 bases. The CDR3 region has the DNA TGTGCCTGGAGTGTGGCAGTGAACACTGAAGCTTTCTTT. It specifies CAWSVAVNTEAFF.